The rows below give T cell receptor beta chains drawn from one sample of a study of T cell responses to AZD1222 COVID-19 vaccine. This table comes from immunoSEQ multiplex PCR, and its TCRdb copy is limited to in-frame clones, with some not included. The sample includes 85,000 to 120,000 clones, roughly 90% of them seen just once. The material sequenced was peripheral blood, taken on day 0 of AZD1222 vaccination. The receptors were sampled from an adult in good health. Each CDR3 is given with its conserved first and last residue. D genes are given only for firm matches. Clone size, where shown, is once, few, many, or a class for clones that have expanded.

clone_size	d_call	v_call	j_call	cdr3_aa	cdr3_nt
-	-	TRBV18	TRBJ1-1	CASSPTPPGFEGTEAFF	TGTGCCAGCTCACCTACCCCCCCCGGTTTCGAAGGCACTGAAGCTTTCTTT
-	TRBD1	TRBV29-1	TRBJ2-7	CSARTGGGKYF	TGCAGCGCCCGGACAGGGGGGGGGAAGTACTTC
-	-	TRBV7-9	TRBJ1-5	CASSLERSGNQPQHF	TGTGCCAGCAGCTTAGAACGCTCAGGGAATCAGCCCCAGCATTTT
-	-	TRBV6-4	TRBJ1-1	CASSVTTNTEAFF	TGTGCCAGCAGTGTCACAACGAACACTGAAGCTTTCTTT
-	-	TRBV7-4	TRBJ1-2	CASSLALRGYTF	TGTGCCAGCAGCTTAGCCCTTCGAGGCTACACCTTC
-	TRBD2	TRBV4-1	TRBJ2-1	CASSHISGNPSYNEQFF	TGCGCCAGCAGCCACATTAGCGGGAACCCTTCCTACAATGAGCAGTTCTTC
-	-	TRBV7-3	TRBJ2-1	CASSLTPTGSYNEQFF	TGTGCCAGCAGCTTAACCCCTACGGGTTCCTACAATGAGCAGTTCTTC
-	-	TRBV27	TRBJ2-1	CASSSHRVAYNEQFF	TGTGCCAGCAGTTCCCACCGAGTCGCCTACAATGAGCAGTTCTTC
-	-	TRBV4-3	TRBJ1-1	CASSQDARSTEAFF	TGCGCCAGCAGCCAAGATGCGAGGAGCACTGAAGCTTTCTTT
few	-	TRBV4-1	TRBJ2-2	CASSRVRLLNTGELFF	TGCGCCAGCAGCCGTGTGAGACTCTTGAACACCGGGGAGCTGTTTTTT
-	TRBD1	TRBV27	TRBJ1-2	CASSPRDSFNYGYTF	TGTGCCAGCAGTCCTCGGGACAGCTTTAACTATGGCTACACCTTC
-	TRBD1	TRBV13	TRBJ2-1	CASSLRGTGREEQFF	TGTGCCAGCAGCTTAAGAGGGACAGGAAGGGAGGAGCAGTTCTTC
-	-	TRBV6-5	TRBJ1-5	CASSLDHNQPQHF	TGTGCCAGCAGCCTTGACCACAATCAGCCCCAGCATTTT
-	TRBD1	TRBV5-1	TRBJ2-7	CASRTGQGYEQYF	TGCGCCAGCAGGACCGGACAGGGCTACGAGCAGTACTTC
-	TRBD2	TRBV10-1	TRBJ2-7	CASSEIGLAETGEQYF	TGCGCCAGCAGTGAGATAGGACTAGCGGAGACGGGAGAGCAGTACTTC
-	-	TRBV28	TRBJ1-5	CASSLGSFSNQPQHF	TGTGCCAGCAGTTTGGGAAGCTTTAGCAATCAGCCCCAGCATTTT
-	-	TRBV18	TRBJ2-3	CASSPPSADTQYF	TGTGCCAGCTCACCACCGTCAGCAGATACGCAGTATTTT
-	-	TRBV11-2	TRBJ2-4	CASSPEYWDPLAKNIQYF	TGTGCCAGCAGCCCAGAATATTGGGACCCTCTAGCCAAAAACATTCAGTACTTC
-	TRBD2	TRBV7-2	TRBJ2-3	CASSLLAELVWDTQYF	TGTGCCAGCAGCTTACTAGCGGAGTTGGTTTGGGATACGCAGTATTTT
-	TRBD2	TRBV28	TRBJ2-2	CASRHLAGDANTGELFF	TGTGCCAGCCGACACCTAGCGGGAGATGCAAACACCGGGGAGCTGTTTTTT
-	-	TRBV7-6	TRBJ2-2	CASSPLLALTNTGELFF	TGTGCCAGCAGCCCCCTCCTAGCCCTGACTAACACCGGGGAGCTGTTTTTT
-	-	TRBV6-5	TRBJ2-1	CASSLTRDEQFF	TGTGCCAGCAGTTTGACTAGAGATGAGCAGTTCTTC